The 23 T cell receptor beta chains presented below share a single source sample, sequenced in a study of STAT3 mutations in large granular lymphocyte leukemia. Notes on the study in general: In T-cell large granular lymphocyte leukemia, about half of patients showed multiple immunodominant subclonotypes.

These TCRs are of unknown antigen specificity. The repertoire was sequenced with immunoSEQ multiplex PCR; TCRdb's copy has only in-frame clones and lacks some. The sample includes roughly 22,000 clones, about 95% seen only once; the top ten take under 7.5%. Sequencing was carried out using peripheral blood mononuclear cells. These receptors all stem from a man between 35 and 55 years old with T-cell large granular lymphocyte leukemia. Some clones in this sample may be carry-over from other donors' samples.

The chain links TRBV5-1 to TRBJ2-7, with D tentatively TRBD2 (6 bases). With 4 bases removed from V and 3 bases from J, the gap between germline ends came to 8 bases. The CDR3 covers 12 residues. The germline V gene has CDR1 SGHRS and CDR2 YFSETQ. In nucleotides, the CDR3 is TGCGCCAGCAGCCACGGGGGCTACGAGCAGTACTTC. Its translation: CASSHGGYEQYF.

This sequence joins TRBV18 and TRBJ2-7; D tentatively fits TRBD1 or TRBD2 (5 bases each). Trimming shortened V by 0 bases and J by 6 bases, and 9 bases separated the two germline ends. This CDR3 has 13 amino acids. Germline V gene sequence: CDR1 KGHSH, CDR2 LQKENI. The CDR3 coding sequence is TGTGCCAGCTCACCACCGGGGGAATCCGAGCAGTACTTC. Its protein is CASSPPGESEQYF.

V usage is TRBV18 and J usage is TRBJ2-5; no clear D gene. This CDR3 is 14 amino acids long. V was trimmed by 8 bases and J by 5 bases, leaving 18 bases between them. Germline CDR1 KGHSH, CDR2 LQKENI. The CDR3 spells CASTEPSIRETQYF. DNA of the CDR3: TGTGCCAGCACCGAGCCGAGCATTAGGGAGACCCAGTACTTC.

The rearrangement uses TRBV4-1 and TRBJ1-5; weak D call: TRBD1 (5 bases). The CDR3 is made up of 16 amino acids. Germline V gene lookup returns CDR1 MGHRA and CDR2 YSYEKL. V shed 0 bases and J shed 2 bases, with 11 bases lying between them. CDR3 sequence reads: CASSQELGRGNQPQHF. The DNA for the CDR3 is TGCGCCAGCAGCCAAGAGCTGGGACGAGGCAATCAGCCCCAGCATTTT.

The rearrangement joins TRBV19 to TRBJ1-2; D unresolved. Trimming took 2 bases from V and 4 from J, leaving 8 bases between them. The CDR3 sequence is 13 residues long. Germline CDR1 LNHDA, CDR2 SQIVND (reference sequence). CDR3 nucleotide sequence: TGTGCCAGTAGTATAATAGGCAGCTATGGCTACACCTTC. This gives the protein CASSIIGSYGYTF.

The chain employs TRBV2 and TRBJ1-5, with 8 positions matching TRBD1. Germline CDR1 is SNHLY and CDR2 is FYNNEI. Trimming took 0 bases from V and 6 from J; bases not matched to a gene: 7. CDR3 length: 16 amino acids. Here the CDR3 reads CASSEAGRGPSQPQHF. The CDR3 bases are TGTGCCAGCAGTGAAGCCGGCAGGGGGCCTAGTCAGCCCCAGCATTTT.

V gene TRBV4-3 combines with J gene TRBJ1-4; a weak D match, TRBD1 (5 bases). Between the trimmed V and J ends, which lost 3 bases and 5 bases, there was a span of 13 bases. From germline, CDR1 is LGHNA and CDR2 YSLEER. The CDR3 length is 15 residues. The CDR3 loop reads CASSQGDGFNEKLFF. The DNA for the CDR3 is TGCGCCAGCAGCCAGGGGGACGGCTTCAATGAAAAACTGTTTTTT.

This chain uses TRBV28 with TRBJ2-1; D possibly corresponds to TRBD1 (6 bases). V was shortened by 1 base and J by 5 bases, with 12 bases between the two germline ends. There are 15 residues in the CDR3. From germline, CDR1 is MDHEN and CDR2 SYDVKM. The CDR3 sequence is CASSLYRGLDNEQFF. The CDR3 DNA sequence: TGTGCCAGCAGTTTATATAGGGGGTTGGACAATGAGCAGTTCTTC.

This chain joins TRBV6-1 and TRBJ1-2; D is unclear. The CDR3 runs 13 residues. Between the trimmed V and J ends, which lost 4 bases and 3 bases, there was a span of 9 bases. Germline loops: CDR1 MNHNS, CDR2 SASEGT. The DNA of the CDR3 is TGTGCCAGCAGTGCCGACATCTACTATGGCTACACCTTC. Its translation: CASSADIYYGYTF.

V usage is TRBV11-3 and J usage is TRBJ1-1; unclear D gene. Germline assignment: CDR1 SGHNT and CDR2 YENEEA. The CDR3 has 13 residues. Trimming stripped 1 base from V and 6 bases from J, with 9 bases between. This chain's CDR3 is CASSLVFLSEAFF. CDR3 coding DNA: TGTGCCAGCAGCTTAGTATTTCTCTCTGAAGCTTTCTTT.

This chain uses TRBV27 with TRBJ2-2, with TRBD1 identical over 8 bases. CDR3 length: 16 residues. Germline loops: CDR1 MNHEY, CDR2 SMNVEV (reference sequence). With V trimmed by 1 base and J by 4 bases, 5 bases remained unmatched. CDR3 residues: CASSLLGQVITGELFF. CDR3 nucleotide sequence: TGTGCCAGCAGTTTATTGGGACAGGTCATCACCGGGGAGCTGTTTTTT.

This clone was observed a single time. The genes are TRBV6-5 and TRBJ1-3, with D hard to call. Trimming took 4 bases from V and 1 from J, leaving 11 bases between them. Germline CDR1 MNHEY, CDR2 SVGAGI. The CDR3 sequence is 15 residues long. CDR3 amino acids: CASSFWYGSGNTIYF. DNA of the CDR3: TGTGCCAGCAGTTTTTGGTATGGGTCTGGAAACACCATATATTTT.

V gene TRBV9 combines with J gene TRBJ2-2; no definite D call. The germline V gene has CDR1 SGDLS and CDR2 YYNGEE. Deletions cut 4 bases from V and 3 bases from J, with 13 bases between. The CDR3 is 15 residues long. The CDR3: CASSSPLVDTGELFF. CDR3 DNA: TGTGCCAGCAGCTCGCCTTTGGTTGACACCGGGGAGCTGTTTTTT.

This clone was seen a handful of times. J is TRBJ1-1 and V is TRBV6-5; maybe TRBD1 (5 bases). Trimming removed 3 bases from V and 8 bases from J, with 13 bases in between. This CDR3 is built from 13 residues. Germline lookup yields CDR1 MNHEY and CDR2 SVGAGI. The CDR3 DNA sequence: TGTGCCAGCAGTTATTTGAGGGGCGCAGAAGCTTTCTTT. Its translation: CASSYLRGAEAFF.

The chain combines TRBV2 with TRBJ2-3; weak D call: TRBD2 (5 bases). CDR3 size: 14 residues. Germline V lookup: CDR1 SNHLY, CDR2 FYNNEI. Trimming pared 11 bases from V and 0 bases from J, leaving 15 bases between. The CDR3 DNA is TGTGCCTCCAATAGCGTCGCTAGCACAGATACGCAGTATTTT. Protein sequence: CASNSVASTDTQYF.

This sequence joins TRBV4-1 and TRBJ2-7; D tentatively fits TRBD1 or TRBD2 (5 bases each). CDR1 MGHRA and CDR2 YSYEKL come from the germline V gene. The CDR3 spans 14 residues. V was cut by 3 bases and J by 5 bases, with 14 bases left in between. CDR3 amino acids: CASSQAGTDDEQYF. The DNA for the CDR3 is TGCGCCAGCAGCCAGGCCGGGACGGACGACGAGCAGTACTTC.

This CDR3 is CASQTGGRADTQYF. CDR3 coding DNA: TGTGCCAGCCAGACGGGGGGCCGGGCAGATACGCAGTATTTT. The rearrangement uses TRBV18 and TRBJ2-3, with D perhaps matching TRBD2 (7 bases). The V gene lost 8 bases and the J gene lost 4 bases, with 16 bases spanning the gap. CDR3 size: 14 residues. Germline V gene data show CDR1 as KGHSH and CDR2 as LQKENI.

V gene TRBV27 combines with J gene TRBJ2-3, with 7 positions matching TRBD2. CDR3 size: 13 residues. V was pared by 6 bases and J by 5 bases, with 5 bases of the junction left unmatched. The germline V gene encodes CDR1 MNHEY and CDR2 SMNVEV (reference sequence). The CDR3 DNA follows: TGTGCCAGCAGCCCCACTAGCGAAGATACGCAGTATTTT. It yields the protein CASSPTSEDTQYF.

The chain combines TRBV6-5 with TRBJ2-1; 7 nucleotides line up with TRBD1. The CDR3 consists of 14 residues. The junction had 1 base not matched to a gene; V was cut back by 2 bases and J by 3 bases. CDR1 and CDR2 from the germline V gene are MNHEY and SVGAGI. The DNA for the CDR3 is TGTGCCAGCAGTTACCGGACAGGCTACAATGAGCAGTTCTTC. This sequence encodes CASSYRTGYNEQFF.

This sequence joins TRBV6-6 and TRBJ1-2; TRBD1 might be the D (6 bases). The CDR3 consists of 14 residues. The germline V and J ends were trimmed by 4 bases and 5 bases, with 14 bases remaining between them. Germline CDR1 MNHNY, CDR2 SVGAGI (reference sequence). This CDR3 is CASSWRQAGYGYTF. For the CDR3, the DNA is TGTGCCAGCAGTTGGCGACAGGCGGGGTATGGCTACACCTTC.

The chain employs TRBV30 and TRBJ1-1, with a possible D match to TRBD1 (5 bases). This CDR3 spans 15 amino acids. V lost 2 bases, J lost 3 bases, and 16 bases lay in between. Germline lookup yields CDR1 GTSNPN and CDR2 SVGIG (reference sequence). This CDR3 reads CAWSRFGGEDTEAFF. Written as DNA, the CDR3 is TGTGCCTGGAGTCGGTTTGGGGGAGAGGACACTGAAGCTTTCTTT.

This chain uses TRBV7-2 with TRBJ2-5; D is uncertain. This CDR3 comprises 11 residues. In germline, CDR1 is SGHTA, CDR2 FQGNSA. Trimming cost V 4 bases and J 9 bases, with 9 bases left between them. This CDR3 is CASSSSEAQYF. The CDR3 DNA reads TGTGCCAGCAGCTCGTCCGAGGCCCAGTACTTC. Looking up the rest from reference TRBV7-2 and TRBJ2-5 gives the full variable domain: GAGVSQSPSNKVTEKGKDVELRCDPISGHTALYWYRQSLGQGLEFLIYFQGNSAPDKSGLPSDRFSAERTGGSVSTLTIQRTQQEDSAVYLCASSSSEAQYFGPGTRLLVL.

This clone was detected once. The chain has TRBV29-1 and TRBJ2-5, with 7 positions matching TRBD2. V lost 4 bases and J lost 7; bases outside the gene matches: 9. Germline CDR1 is SQVTM and CDR2 is ANQGSEA. The CDR3 spans 13 residues. In DNA, the CDR3 is TGCAGCGTTGGACTAGCTGTCGAGAGGACCCAGTACTTC. Its translation: CSVGLAVERTQYF.